This is a list of T cell receptor beta chains from one sample in a study of T cells after yellow fever vaccination. TCRdb recomputed calls from the 5' RACE reads with MiXCR, one row per CDR3 protein. The sample lists 280,000 or so distinct CDR3 sequences; about 10% were seen once. The source was CD4+ T cells sorted from PBMCs, collected 5 days after the yellow fever booster vaccination. The receptor source for this set is a man aged 18 to 29 who received the YFV17D yellow fever vaccine. CDR3s include the opening cysteine and the closing phenylalanine or tryptophan. D genes are given only for firm matches. A row's size may be missing; if present it is once, few, many or a size class.

cdr3_aa,cdr3_nt,j_call,clone_size,d_call,v_call
CASGMGNQPQHF,TGTGCCAGCGGGATGGGCAATCAGCCCCAGCATTTT,TRBJ1-5,few,-,TRBV7-2
CASSPDSNYGYTF,TGTGCCAGCAGCCCGGACAGTAACTATGGCTACACCTTC,TRBJ1-2,many,-,TRBV12-3/TRBV12-4
CASSPSGGSGSNQPQHF,TGTGCCAGCAGTCCTAGTGGGGGGTCCGGGAGCAATCAGCCCCAGCATTTT,TRBJ1-5,few,-,TRBV12-3/TRBV12-4
CASSPGASGFTDTQYF,TGTGCCAGCAGCCCCGGGGCTAGCGGTTTCACAGATACGCAGTATTTT,TRBJ2-3,few,TRBD2,TRBV7-8
CASSQDRWGRGGYTF,TGTGCCAGCAGCCAAGATCGATGGGGGCGAGGTGGCTACACCTTC,TRBJ1-2,many,-,TRBV4-2
CASHDSNTGELFF,TGTGCCAGCCATGACAGTAACACCGGGGAGCTGTTTTTT,TRBJ2-2,few,-,TRBV6-5
CSALKGRTTYGTEAFF,TGCAGTGCCCTCAAGGGGAGGACTACTTACGGGACTGAAGCTTTCTTT,TRBJ1-1,-,-,TRBV20-1
CASSVVVSDTQYF,TGTGCCAGCAGTGTTGTAGTTTCTGATACGCAGTATTTT,TRBJ2-3,few,-,TRBV2
CASSLEKQGSQETQYF,TGCGCCAGCAGCTTGGAAAAACAGGGTAGCCAAGAGACCCAGTACTTC,TRBJ2-5,many,-,TRBV5-1
CASSLGGLAEAFF,TGCGCCAGCAGCTTGGGAGGGTTGGCTGAAGCTTTCTTT,TRBJ1-1,many,-,TRBV5-1
CASKLVGGAYEQYF,TGTGCCAGCAAACTAGTAGGCGGAGCCTACGAGCAGTACTTC,TRBJ2-7,-,-,TRBV6-5
CASSLRGENSPLHF,TGTGCCAGCAGCTTGAGAGGAGAGAATTCACCCCTCCACTTT,TRBJ1-6,many,-,TRBV7-9
CASSPPLYGYTF,TGTGCCAGCAGCCCACCACTTTATGGCTACACCTTC,TRBJ1-2,-,-,TRBV4-2
CASSGGDQPQHF,TGTGCCAGCAGCGGGGGGGATCAGCCCCAGCATTTT,TRBJ1-5,-,-,TRBV7-9
CASSQAPGQGAMNTEAFF,TGTGCCAGCAGCCAAGCACCGGGACAGGGGGCGATGAACACTGAAGCTTTCTTT,TRBJ1-1,few,TRBD1,TRBV3-1
CASSETGGETDTQYF,TGTGCCAGCAGTGAGACTGGCGGGGAAACAGATACGCAGTATTTT,TRBJ2-3,-,-,TRBV25-1
CSASPPALGFGTAGNTIYF,TGCAGTGCTAGTCCGCCGGCCTTAGGGTTCGGGACTGCGGGAAACACCATATATTTT,TRBJ1-3,few,-,TRBV20-1
CASSYSKGTGVQPQHF,TGTGCCAGCAGTTACTCGAAGGGGACAGGGGTTCAGCCCCAGCATTTT,TRBJ1-5,few,TRBD1,TRBV6-2/TRBV6-3
CASSPGTGGTTGNTIYF,TGTGCCAGCAGTCCGGGGACAGGAGGAACCACTGGAAACACCATATATTTT,TRBJ1-3,once,TRBD1,TRBV6-5
CASSPRDSDEQYF,TGCGCCAGCAGCCCTCGGGACAGCGACGAGCAGTACTTC,TRBJ2-7,many,TRBD1,TRBV5-1
CASSPGQVEAFF,TGTGCCAGCAGCCCCGGACAGGTTGAAGCTTTCTTT,TRBJ1-1,many,TRBD1,TRBV14
CASSPGLGRDTQYF,TGTGCCAGCTCACCAGGGTTGGGAAGAGATACGCAGTATTTT,TRBJ2-3,few,-,TRBV18
CASSATGGTNEKLFF,TGTGCCAGCAGTGCCACAGGCGGGACTAATGAAAAACTGTTTTTT,TRBJ1-4,few,-,TRBV6-6
CASSSSLSGNTIYF,TGTGCCAGCAGCTCTAGTCTCTCTGGAAACACCATATATTTT,TRBJ1-3,few,-,TRBV7-2
CASSQGLDSTYEQYF,TGCGCCAGCAGCCAAGGGCTCGACAGTACCTACGAGCAGTACTTC,TRBJ2-7,many,-,TRBV4-3
CSLGGGNQPQHF,TGCAGCTTAGGGGGTGGCAATCAGCCCCAGCATTTT,TRBJ1-5,-,-,TRBV20-1
CASSPTSPGGYTF,TGTGCCAGCAGTCCGACATCTCCGGGAGGCTACACCTTC,TRBJ1-2,few,-,TRBV12-3/TRBV12-4
CASSLDQGLQHF,TGTGCCAGCAGCTTGGATCAGGGACTCCAGCATTTT,TRBJ1-5,-,-,TRBV7-2
CASSFPSPNYGYTF,TGTGCCAGCAGCTTCCCGAGTCCTAACTATGGCTACACCTTC,TRBJ1-2,-,-,TRBV7-2
CATGDGSSYNEQFF,TGTGCCACGGGAGACGGGAGCTCCTACAATGAGCAGTTCTTC,TRBJ2-1,few,-,TRBV10-3
CSATAGGPYNEQFF,TGCAGTGCTACTGCGGGGGGGCCCTACAATGAGCAGTTCTTC,TRBJ2-1,-,TRBD2,TRBV20-1
CASTLVAATDTQYF,TGTGCCAGCACCCTGGTTGCAGCGACAGATACGCAGTATTTT,TRBJ2-3,-,-,TRBV11-2
CASSLRGNEQFF,TGTGCCAGCAGCTTAAGGGGGAATGAGCAGTTCTTC,TRBJ2-1,many,-,TRBV7-3
CASNDGATNEKLFF,TGTGCCAGTAATGACGGAGCAACTAATGAAAAACTGTTTTTT,TRBJ1-4,few,-,TRBV19
CASSYSGAQNQPQHF,TGTGCCAGCAGTTACTCTGGGGCGCAGAATCAGCCCCAGCATTTT,TRBJ1-5,few,-,TRBV6-5
CASSQERGIGSYNEQFF,TGCGCCAGCAGCCAAGAGCGGGGGATCGGCTCCTACAATGAGCAGTTCTTC,TRBJ2-1,-,TRBD2,TRBV4-1
CASSSLSGDTYEQYF,TGTGCCAGCAGCAGCCTTTCCGGGGACACCTACGAGCAGTACTTC,TRBJ2-7,many,-,TRBV6-2/TRBV6-3
CASSSLAGHNEQFF,TGTGCCAGCAGCTCACTAGCGGGGCACAATGAGCAGTTCTTC,TRBJ2-1,few,TRBD2,TRBV7-3
CASGKQGGLDEQFF,TGTGCTAGTGGAAAACAGGGGGGTTTGGATGAGCAGTTCTTC,TRBJ2-1,many,TRBD1,TRBV12-5
CASSQVTVESAELFF,TGTGCCAGCAGCCAAGTCACCGTTGAGTCGGCCGAGCTGTTTTTT,TRBJ2-2,many,-,TRBV3-1
CASSHSGQNYGYTF,TGTGCCAGCAGCCATTCGGGACAGAACTATGGCTACACCTTC,TRBJ1-2,-,TRBD1,TRBV5-6
CAISPGIQETQYF,TGTGCCATCAGTCCTGGGATCCAAGAGACCCAGTACTTC,TRBJ2-5,many,-,TRBV10-3
CAGRDSSTNEKLFF,TGTGCCGGCCGGGACAGTTCAACTAATGAAAAACTGTTTTTT,TRBJ1-4,few,TRBD1,TRBV7-9